What follows describes a single T cell receptor (beta chain). Its antigen is currently unknown. The CDR3 has 16 amino acids. V was shortened by 1 base and J by 0 bases, with 11 bases between the two germline ends. CDR1 is SGDLS, CDR2 YYNGEE, per germline. Constant-segment primers and 5'RACE yielded cDNA libraries for TCR alpha and TCR beta, each carrying sample barcodes and UMIs. MiXCR was run by TCRdb on the 5' RACE reads, yielding one entry per CDR3 protein. The sample comprises around 320,000 distinct CDR3 sequences, 28% of which are singletons, and roughly 14% rests with the top ten. The data were taken from a study of T-cell memory formation after mild COVID-19. Regarding the study as a whole: Clones that contracted from day 15 to 85 were balanced CD4/CD8, while later expanders leaned CD4+. Memory cells collected pre-infection included some clones that later responded, suggesting cross-reactive memory joined. Second-wave clones that peaked on day 37 lacked confirmed SARS-CoV-2 specificity.

The sequenced sample was PBMCs or a T cell subset sorted from them (not recorded which). The receptor comes from an adult woman who had mild COVID-19 (a few samples of this study predate the infection). Cell type and time point are not known. The chain has TRBV9 and TRBJ2-1; D may correspond to TRBD1 or TRBD2 (6 bases each). The CDR3 DNA follows: TGTGCCAGCAGCGTAACGGGGGCCAGCTCCTACAATGAGCAGTTCTTC. It encodes CASSVTGASSYNEQFF.